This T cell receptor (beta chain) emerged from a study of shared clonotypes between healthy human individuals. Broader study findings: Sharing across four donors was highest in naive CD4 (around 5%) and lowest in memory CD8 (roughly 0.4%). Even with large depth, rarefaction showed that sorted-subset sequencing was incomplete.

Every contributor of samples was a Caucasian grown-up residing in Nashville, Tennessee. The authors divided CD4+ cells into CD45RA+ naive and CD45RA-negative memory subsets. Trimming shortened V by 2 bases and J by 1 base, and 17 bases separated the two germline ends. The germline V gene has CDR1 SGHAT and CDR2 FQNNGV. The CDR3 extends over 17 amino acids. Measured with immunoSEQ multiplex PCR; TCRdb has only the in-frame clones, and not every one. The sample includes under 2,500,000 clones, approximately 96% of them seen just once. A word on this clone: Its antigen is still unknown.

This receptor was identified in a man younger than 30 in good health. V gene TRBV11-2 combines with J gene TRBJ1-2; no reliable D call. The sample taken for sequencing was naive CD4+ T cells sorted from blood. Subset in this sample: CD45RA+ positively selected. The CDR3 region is CASSLWLEADGNYGYTF. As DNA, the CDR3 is TGTGCCAGCAGCTTATGGCTCGAAGCGGATGGTAACTATGGCTACACCTTC. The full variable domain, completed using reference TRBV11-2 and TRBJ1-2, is EAGVAQSPRYKIIEKRQSVAFWCNPISGHATLYWYQQILGQGPKLLIQFQNNGVVDDSQLPKDRFSAERLKGVDSTLKIQPAKLEDSAVYLCASSLWLEADGNYGYTFGSGTRLTVV.